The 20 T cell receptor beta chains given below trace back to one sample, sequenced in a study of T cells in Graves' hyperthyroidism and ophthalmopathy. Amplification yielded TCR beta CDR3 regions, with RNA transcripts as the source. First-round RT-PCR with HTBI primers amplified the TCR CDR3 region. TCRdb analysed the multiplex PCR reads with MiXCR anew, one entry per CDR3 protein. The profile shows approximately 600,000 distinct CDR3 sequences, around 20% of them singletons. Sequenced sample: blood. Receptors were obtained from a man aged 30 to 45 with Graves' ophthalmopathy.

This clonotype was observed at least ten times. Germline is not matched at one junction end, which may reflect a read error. The CDR3 DNA sequence: TGTGCCAGCAGCTTAGATTCGAGCTCCTACAATGAGCAGTTCTTC. It specifies CASSLDSSSYNEQFF. The V gene is TRBV5-1, the J gene TRBJ2-1; D remains ambiguous. Germline V CDR1 and CDR2: SGHRS, YFSETQ. This CDR3 has 15 amino acids.

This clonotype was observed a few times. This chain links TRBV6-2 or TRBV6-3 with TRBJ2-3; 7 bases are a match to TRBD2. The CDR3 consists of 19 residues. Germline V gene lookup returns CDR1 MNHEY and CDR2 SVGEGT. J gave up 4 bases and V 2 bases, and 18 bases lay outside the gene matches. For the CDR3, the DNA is TGTGCCAGCAGTTACAAAGCGGAGCGGGACGTCCCCGACCCAGATACGCAGTATTTT. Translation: CASSYKAERDVPDPDTQYF.

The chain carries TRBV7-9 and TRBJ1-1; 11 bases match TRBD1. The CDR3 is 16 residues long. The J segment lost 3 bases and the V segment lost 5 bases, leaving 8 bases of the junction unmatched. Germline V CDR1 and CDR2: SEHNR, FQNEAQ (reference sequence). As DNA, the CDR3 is TGTGCCAGCAGCGACGGACAGGGGGCCTGGGACACTGAAGCTTTCTTT. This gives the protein CASSDGQGAWDTEAFF.

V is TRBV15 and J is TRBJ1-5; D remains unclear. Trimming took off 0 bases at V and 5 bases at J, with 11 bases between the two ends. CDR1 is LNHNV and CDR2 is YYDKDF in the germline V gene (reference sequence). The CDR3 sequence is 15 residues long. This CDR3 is CATSRDQREYQPQHF. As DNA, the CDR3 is TGTGCCACCAGCAGAGATCAGAGGGAGTATCAGCCCCAGCATTTT.

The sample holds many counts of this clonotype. The CDR3 is CASSLERGDRGETQYF. The CDR3 DNA reads as TGTGCCAGCAGCTTAGAAAGGGGGGACAGGGGGGAGACCCAGTACTTC. The chain employs TRBV11-2 and TRBJ2-5; 11 nucleotides agree with TRBD1. Germline loops: CDR1 SGHAT, CDR2 FQNNGV. The CDR3 has 16 amino acids. The V and J ends lost 0 bases and 5 bases, in that order; junction bases with no gene match: 5.

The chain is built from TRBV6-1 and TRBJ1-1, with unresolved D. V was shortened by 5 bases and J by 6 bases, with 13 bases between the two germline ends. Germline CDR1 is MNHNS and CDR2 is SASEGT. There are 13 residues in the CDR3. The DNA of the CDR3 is TGTGCCAGCAGTCAGCGGGGAATGGCTGAAGCTTTCTTT. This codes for CASSQRGMAEAFF.

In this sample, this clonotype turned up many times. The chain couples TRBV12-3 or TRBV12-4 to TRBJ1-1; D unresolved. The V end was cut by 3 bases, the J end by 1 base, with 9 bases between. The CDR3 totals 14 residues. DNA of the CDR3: TGTGCCAGCAGTTTGAACACTCAGAACACTGAAGCTTTCTTT. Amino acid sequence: CASSLNTQNTEAFF.

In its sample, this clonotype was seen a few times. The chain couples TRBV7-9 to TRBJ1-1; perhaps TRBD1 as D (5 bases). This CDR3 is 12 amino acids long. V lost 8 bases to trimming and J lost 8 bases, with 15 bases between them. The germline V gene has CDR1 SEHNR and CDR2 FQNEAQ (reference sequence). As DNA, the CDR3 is TGTGCCAGCGATCAAGGGACGTCGGAAGCTTTCTTT. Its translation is CASDQGTSEAFF.

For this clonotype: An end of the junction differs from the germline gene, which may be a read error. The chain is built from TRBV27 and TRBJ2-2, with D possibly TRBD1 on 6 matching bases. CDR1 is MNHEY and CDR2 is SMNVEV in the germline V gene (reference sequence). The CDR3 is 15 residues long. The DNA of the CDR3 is TGTGCCAGCAGGAACAGGGCGATTTTGACCGGGGAGCTGCTTTTT. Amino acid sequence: CASRNRAILTGELLF.

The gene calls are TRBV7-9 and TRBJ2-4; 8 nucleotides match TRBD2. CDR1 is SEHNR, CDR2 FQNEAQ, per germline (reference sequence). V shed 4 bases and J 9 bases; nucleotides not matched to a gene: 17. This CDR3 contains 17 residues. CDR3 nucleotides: TGTGCCAGCAGCTCCCCTACTAGCGGAACGGGGAGAAGCATTCAGTACTTC. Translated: CASSSPTSGTGRSIQYF.

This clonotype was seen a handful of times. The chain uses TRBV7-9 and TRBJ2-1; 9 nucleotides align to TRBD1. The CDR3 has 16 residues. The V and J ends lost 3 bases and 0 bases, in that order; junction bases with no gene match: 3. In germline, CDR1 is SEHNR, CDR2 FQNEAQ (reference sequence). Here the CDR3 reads CASSFRDRASYNEQFF. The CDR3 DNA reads TGTGCCAGCAGCTTCCGGGACAGGGCCTCCTACAATGAGCAGTTCTTC.

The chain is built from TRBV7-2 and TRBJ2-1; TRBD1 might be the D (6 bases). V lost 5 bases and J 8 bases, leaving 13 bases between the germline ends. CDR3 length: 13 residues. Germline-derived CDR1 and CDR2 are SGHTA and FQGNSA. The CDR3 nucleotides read TGTGCCAGCAGCCTAATAACAGGGTATGAGCAGTTCTTC. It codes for CASSLITGYEQFF.

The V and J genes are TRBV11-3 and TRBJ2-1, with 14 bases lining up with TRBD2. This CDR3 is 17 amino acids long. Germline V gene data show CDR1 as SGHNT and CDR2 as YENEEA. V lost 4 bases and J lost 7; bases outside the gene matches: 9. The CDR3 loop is CASSSGLAGGSGNEQFF. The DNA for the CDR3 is TGTGCCAGCAGCTCAGGACTAGCGGGAGGATCGGGGAATGAGCAGTTCTTC.

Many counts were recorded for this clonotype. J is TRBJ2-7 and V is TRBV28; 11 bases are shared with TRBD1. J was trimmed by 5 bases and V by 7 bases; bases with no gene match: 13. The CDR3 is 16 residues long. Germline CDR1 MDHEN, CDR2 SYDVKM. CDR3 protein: CASITGGTGGIHEQYF. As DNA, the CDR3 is TGTGCCAGCATCACCGGAGGGACAGGGGGAATCCACGAGCAGTACTTC.

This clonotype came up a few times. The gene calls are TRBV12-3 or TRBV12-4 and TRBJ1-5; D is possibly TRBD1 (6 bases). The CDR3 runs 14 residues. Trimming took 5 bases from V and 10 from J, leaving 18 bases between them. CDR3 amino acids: CASSQVGGDGPQHF. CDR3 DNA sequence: TGTGCCAGCAGTCAGGTGGGGGGCGATGGTCCCCAGCATTTT.

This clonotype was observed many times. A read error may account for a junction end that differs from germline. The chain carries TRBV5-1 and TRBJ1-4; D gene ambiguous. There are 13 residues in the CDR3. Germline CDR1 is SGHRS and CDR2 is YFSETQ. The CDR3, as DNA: TGTGCCAGCAGTTTCGGAACTAATGAAAAACTGTTTTTT. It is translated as CASSFGTNEKLFF.

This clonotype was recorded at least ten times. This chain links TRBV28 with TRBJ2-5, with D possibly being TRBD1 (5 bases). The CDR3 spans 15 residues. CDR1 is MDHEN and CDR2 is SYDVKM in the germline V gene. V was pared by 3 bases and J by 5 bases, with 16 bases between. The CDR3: CASSLRTPRPETQYF. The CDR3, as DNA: TGTGCCAGCAGTTTGAGGACACCCCGGCCGGAGACCCAGTACTTC.

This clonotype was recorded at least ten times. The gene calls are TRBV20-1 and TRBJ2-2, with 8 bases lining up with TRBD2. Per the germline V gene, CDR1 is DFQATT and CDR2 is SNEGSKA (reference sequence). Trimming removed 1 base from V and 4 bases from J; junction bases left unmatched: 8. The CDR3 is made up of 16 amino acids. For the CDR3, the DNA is TGCAGTGCTAGAGCCCCAGCGGGAGAGGGCACCGGGGAGCTGTTTTTT. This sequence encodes CSARAPAGEGTGELFF.

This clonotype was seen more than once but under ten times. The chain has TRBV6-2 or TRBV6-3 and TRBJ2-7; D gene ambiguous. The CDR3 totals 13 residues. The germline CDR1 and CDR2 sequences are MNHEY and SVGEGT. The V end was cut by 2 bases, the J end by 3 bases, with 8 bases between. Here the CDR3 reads CASSYQQLYEQYF. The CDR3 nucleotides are TGTGCCAGCAGTTACCAGCAGCTCTACGAGCAGTACTTC.

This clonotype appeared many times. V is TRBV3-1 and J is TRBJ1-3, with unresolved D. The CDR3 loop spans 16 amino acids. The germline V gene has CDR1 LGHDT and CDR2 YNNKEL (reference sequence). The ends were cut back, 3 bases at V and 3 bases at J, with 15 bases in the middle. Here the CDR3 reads CASSHRVSTIGNTIYF. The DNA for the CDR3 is TGTGCCAGCAGCCACAGAGTTAGCACGATTGGAAACACCATATATTTT.